A selection of T cell receptor beta chains follows, all from one sample in a study of blood T cell repertoires in COVID-19. Produced via immunoSEQ multiplex PCR; TCRdb's table is partial and in-frame only. Of about 190,000 clones listed, around 78% were seen once; the top ten hold 2.5% to 3.5%. Sequenced material: peripheral blood. Every receptor here comes from an elderly woman with active or convalescent COVID-19. Each CDR3 is given with its conserved first and last residue. A D gene is named only where the DNA matches it firmly. Clone size is stated in some rows and not others, as once, few, many or a class when expanded.

j_call	clone_size	d_call	v_call	cdr3_nt	cdr3_aa
TRBJ1-1	.	.	TRBV28	TGTGCCAGCAGTTTAGATGTGTCAGGGGTCACTGAAGCTTTCTTT	CASSLDVSGVTEAFF
TRBJ1-1	.	.	TRBV21-1	TGTGCCAGCAGCAAGGGACAGTCCGCTGAAGCTTTCTTT	CASSKGQSAEAFF
TRBJ2-5	.	.	TRBV6-2/TRBV6-3	TGTGCCAGCAGTTACTTCGGCAGGGCCCAAGAGACCCAGTACTTC	CASSYFGRAQETQYF
TRBJ2-7	.	TRBD2	TRBV2	TGTGCCAGCAGTGAAGAACTAGCGGGGTCCTACGAGCAGTACTTC	CASSEELAGSYEQYF
TRBJ2-7	.	.	TRBV18	TGTGCCAGCTCACCACTTAACTTAGGGGCAACTCCCTACGAGCAGTACTTC	CASSPLNLGATPYEQYF
TRBJ2-5	once	.	TRBV7-9	TGTGCCAGCAGCTTGATATGGGCAGCAGATCCCCAAGAGACCCAGTACTTC	CASSLIWAADPQETQYF
TRBJ2-2	.	TRBD1	TRBV18	TGTGCCAGCTCAGAGGGACAGGGGACCGGGGAGCTGTTTTTT	CASSEGQGTGELFF
TRBJ2-5	.	TRBD2	TRBV9	TGTGCCAGCAGCGTACTGGGACTACAAGAGACCCAGTACTTC	CASSVLGLQETQYF
TRBJ1-5	.	TRBD1	TRBV7-9	TGTGCCAGCACCGACCTTAGAAGGGGGCATAGCAATCAGCCCCAGCATTTT	CASTDLRRGHSNQPQHF
TRBJ1-5	.	TRBD1	TRBV29-1	TGCAGCGCCTGGAACAGGGGTAGCAATCAGCCCCAGCATTTT	CSAWNRGSNQPQHF
TRBJ2-4	.	TRBD2	TRBV11-2	TGTGCCAGCAGCTCCATGACTAGCGGAGCCAAAAACATTCAGTACTTC	CASSSMTSGAKNIQYF
TRBJ2-3	.	.	TRBV4-3	TGCGCCAGCAGCCAAGCAGCGGCCACAGATACGCAGTATTTT	CASSQAAATDTQYF